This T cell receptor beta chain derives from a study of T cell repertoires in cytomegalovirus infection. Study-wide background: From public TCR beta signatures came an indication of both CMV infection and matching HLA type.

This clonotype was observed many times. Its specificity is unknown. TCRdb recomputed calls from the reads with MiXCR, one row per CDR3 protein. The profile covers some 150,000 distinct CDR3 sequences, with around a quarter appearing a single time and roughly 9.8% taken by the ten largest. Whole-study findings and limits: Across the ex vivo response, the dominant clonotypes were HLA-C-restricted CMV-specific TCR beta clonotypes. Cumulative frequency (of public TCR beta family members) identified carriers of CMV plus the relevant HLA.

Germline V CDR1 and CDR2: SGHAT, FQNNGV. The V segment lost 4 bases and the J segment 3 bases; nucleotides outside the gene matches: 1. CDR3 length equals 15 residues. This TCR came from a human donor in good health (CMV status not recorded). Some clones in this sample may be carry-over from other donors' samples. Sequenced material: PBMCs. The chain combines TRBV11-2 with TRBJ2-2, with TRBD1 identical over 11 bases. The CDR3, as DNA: TGTGCCAGCAGCTCGGGACAGGGGGACACCGGGGAGCTGTTTTTT. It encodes CASSSGQGDTGELFF.